This T cell receptor (beta chain) came from a study of CD8 T cells in ankylosing spondylitis. The CDR3 length is 14 residues. Trimming cost V 4 bases and J 4 bases; bases outside gene matches: 5. Germline V gene sequence: CDR1 LNHDA, CDR2 SQIVND (reference sequence). Turning to this clonotype: The antigen is not known.

TCRdb called the 5' RACE reads again in MiXCR, with one record for every CDR3 protein. This sample has around 770,000 distinct CDR3 sequences; about an eighth occur once, and the top ten carry approximately 0.5%. Findings and caveats of the study: For ankylosing spondylitis blood, a TCR beta motif of under ten highly homologous variants appeared characteristic.

This TCR was sampled from a male donor with ankylosing spondylitis. V is TRBV19 and J is TRBJ2-5, with 8 bases identical to TRBD2. Specimen: blood, either unsorted or a sorted T cell fraction (not recorded which). CDR3 in DNA: TGTGCCAGTAGTACGGGCGGGGGGCCAGAGACCCAGTACTTC. Translating gives CASSTGGGPETQYF.